This T cell receptor beta chain was recovered during a study of cytomegalovirus exposure and HLA in healthy donors. Germline V gives CDR1 PRHDT, CDR2 FYEKMQ (reference sequence). J lost 0 bases, V lost 4 bases, and 11 bases had no gene match. This CDR3 region has 17 residues. 60 Vbeta and 13 Jbeta primers were used in PCR. Assay: immunoSEQ multiplex PCR; the TCRdb copy retains only in-frame clones and omits some. The table for this sample gives 100,000 to 150,000 clones. As for this clone: As yet, its antigen is unknown.

Study-wide findings and caveats: Through in vitro validation, a few CMV-associated chains were shown to be specific for CMV antigens.

The sequence came from a young man in good health and CMV-seronegative. This sequence joins TRBV13 and TRBJ1-1; TRBD1 agrees at 7 bases. The sequenced sample was PBMCs. This chain's CDR3 is CASSYPPGQLMNTEAFF. The CDR3 nucleotides read TGTGCCAGCAGCTATCCGCCGGGACAGCTCATGAACACTGAAGCTTTCTTT.